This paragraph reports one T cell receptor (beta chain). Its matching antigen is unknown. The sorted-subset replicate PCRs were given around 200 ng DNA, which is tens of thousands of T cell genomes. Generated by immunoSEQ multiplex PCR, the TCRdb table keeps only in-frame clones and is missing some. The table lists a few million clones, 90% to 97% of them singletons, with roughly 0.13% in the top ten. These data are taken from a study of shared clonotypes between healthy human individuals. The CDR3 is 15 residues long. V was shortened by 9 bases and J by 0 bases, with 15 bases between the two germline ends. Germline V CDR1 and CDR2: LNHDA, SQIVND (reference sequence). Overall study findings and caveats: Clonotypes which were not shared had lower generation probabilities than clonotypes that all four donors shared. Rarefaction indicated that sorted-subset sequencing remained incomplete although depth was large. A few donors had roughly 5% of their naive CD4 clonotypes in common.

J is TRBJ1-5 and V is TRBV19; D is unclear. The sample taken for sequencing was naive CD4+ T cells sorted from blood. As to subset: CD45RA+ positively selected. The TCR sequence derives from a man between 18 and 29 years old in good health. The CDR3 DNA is TGTGCCAGCAGCCGCACCGGCTATAGCAATCAGCCCCAGCATTTT. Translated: CASSRTGYSNQPQHF.